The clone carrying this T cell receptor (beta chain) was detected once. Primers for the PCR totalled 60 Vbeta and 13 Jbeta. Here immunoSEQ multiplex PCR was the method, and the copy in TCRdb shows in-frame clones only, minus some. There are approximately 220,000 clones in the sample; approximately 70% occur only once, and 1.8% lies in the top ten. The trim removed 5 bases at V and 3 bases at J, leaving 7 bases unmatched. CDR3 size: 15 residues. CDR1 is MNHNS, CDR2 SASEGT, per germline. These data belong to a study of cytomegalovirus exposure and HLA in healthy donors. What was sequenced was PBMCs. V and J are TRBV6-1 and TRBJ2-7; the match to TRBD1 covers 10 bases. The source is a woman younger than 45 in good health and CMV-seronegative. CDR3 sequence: CASSNSWTGGYEQYF. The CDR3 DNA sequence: TGTGCCAGCAGTAATTCATGGACAGGGGGCTACGAGCAGTACTTC.